A few counts support the clone carrying this T cell receptor beta chain. Its antigen is unknown. This sample stems from a study of CD8 T cells in ankylosing spondylitis. Germline V lookup: CDR1 SQVTM, CDR2 ANQGSEA. The CDR3 covers 12 residues. Trimming took 5 bases from V and 4 from J, leaving 11 bases between them. Quantitative molecular-barcoded 5'-RACE generated the TCR beta libraries. TCRdb fed the 5' RACE reads into MiXCR, producing one record per CDR3 protein. The table has approximately 88,000 distinct CDR3 sequences, around 9.4% seen once; the top ten hold under 6%. Findings and limits, study-wide: Some motif variants were previously reported in reactive arthritis synovial fluid and blood. What seemed typical of ankylosing spondylitis blood was a TCR beta motif built from roughly 8 highly homologous variants.

The genes are TRBV29-1 and TRBJ1-2; maybe TRBD1 (6 bases). This receptor was identified in a male donor with ankylosing spondylitis or in good health (not recorded which). Sequencing was performed on blood, either unsorted or a sorted T cell fraction (not recorded which). CDR3 sequence: CSVFEGGYGYTF. The CDR3 DNA is TGCAGCGTTTTTGAGGGGGGCTATGGCTACACCTTC. Full variable domain (remainder filled in from reference TRBV29-1 and TRBJ1-2): SAVISQKPSRDICQRGTSLTIQCQVDSQVTMMFWYRQQPGQSLTLIATANQGSEATYESGFVIDKFPISRPNLTFSTLTVSNMSPEDSSIYLCSVFEGGYGYTFGSGTRLTVV.